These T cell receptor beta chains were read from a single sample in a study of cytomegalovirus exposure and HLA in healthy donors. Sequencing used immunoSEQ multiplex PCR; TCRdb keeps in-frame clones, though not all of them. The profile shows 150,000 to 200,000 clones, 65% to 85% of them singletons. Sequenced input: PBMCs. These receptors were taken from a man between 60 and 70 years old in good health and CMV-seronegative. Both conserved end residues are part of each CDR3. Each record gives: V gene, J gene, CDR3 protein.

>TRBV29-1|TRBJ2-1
CSVERNRGESYNEQFF
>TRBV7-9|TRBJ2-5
CASSRDSEEETQYF
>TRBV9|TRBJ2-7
CASSSGVGQGGDEQYF
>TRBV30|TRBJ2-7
CAWSAYLRAYEQYF
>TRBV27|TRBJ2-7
CASSLVAGGPLDRDEQYF
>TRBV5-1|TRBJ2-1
CASSPVAVGNEQFF
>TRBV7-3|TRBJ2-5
CASSPAGTAKETQYF
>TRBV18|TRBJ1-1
CASSPIGPGSTEAFF
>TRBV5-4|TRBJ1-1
CASSLVRGPNTEAFF
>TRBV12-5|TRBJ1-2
CATGVGEYRQGNYGYPF
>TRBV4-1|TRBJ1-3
CASSQDSFAGNTIYF
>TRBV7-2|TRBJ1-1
CASSPFGTGLKNTEAFF
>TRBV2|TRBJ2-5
CASRETQTQYF
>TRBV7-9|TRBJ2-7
CASSTSSYEQYF
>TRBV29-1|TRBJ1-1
CSVEDREYHTEAFF
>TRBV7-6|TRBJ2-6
CASSPGTGGLASGANVLTF
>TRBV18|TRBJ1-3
CASSPLDRGSGNTIYF
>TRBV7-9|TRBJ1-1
CASSLAPALSEAFF
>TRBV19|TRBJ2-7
CASSPPGSYEQYF
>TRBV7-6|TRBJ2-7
CASSLAVGSYEQYF
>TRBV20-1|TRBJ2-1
CSATTQQFF
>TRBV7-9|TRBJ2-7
CASTGEKSEQYF
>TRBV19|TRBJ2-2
CASSIVSGLNTGELFF
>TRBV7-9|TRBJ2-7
CASSPPGHRTSYEQYF
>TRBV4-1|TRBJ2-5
CASRDSGGHQETQYF
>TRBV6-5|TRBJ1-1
CASSYQGTNTEAFF
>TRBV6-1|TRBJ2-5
CASSDRLAGASGTQYF
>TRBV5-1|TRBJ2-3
CASSLVGRRSTDTQYF
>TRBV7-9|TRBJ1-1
CASSLAGGEAFF
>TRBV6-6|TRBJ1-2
CASSRIQRGSYGYTF
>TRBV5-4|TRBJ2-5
CASSFPGNPQETQYF
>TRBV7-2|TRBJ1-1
CASSLVPGDTEAFF
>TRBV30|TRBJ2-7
CAWSNSGTDEQYF
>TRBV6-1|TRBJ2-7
CATSIGGYEQYF
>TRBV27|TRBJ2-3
CASRQGVLDTQYF